This TCR beta chain was profiled in a study of metastatic and nonmetastatic thyroid tumors. Study-wide points: In blood and tumor, TCR beta diversity was reportedly significantly higher in malignant thyroid tumors than in benign nodules.

Patients underwent thyroid surgery, and none had received any treatment before it. TCRdb called clones again from the PCR reads with MiXCR. The sample has approximately 86,000 clones, roughly an eighth seen once. This clone was counted at least ten times. Its specificity is not known. The receptor comes from a female donor with papillary thyroid cancer or a benign thyroid nodule (not recorded which). Some clones in this sample may be carry-over from other donors' samples. What was sequenced was tumor tissue.

DNA for the CDR3: TGCAGTGCTTCCGCCGGGACAGCCGATCGCTACACCTTC. This sequence encodes CSASAGTADRYTF. V is TRBV20-1 and J is TRBJ1-2; 7 bases align to TRBD1. The junction had 12 bases not matched to a gene; V was cut back by 5 bases and J by 9 bases. The CDR3 has 13 amino acids. Per the germline V gene, CDR1 is DFQATT and CDR2 is SNEGSKA (reference sequence).